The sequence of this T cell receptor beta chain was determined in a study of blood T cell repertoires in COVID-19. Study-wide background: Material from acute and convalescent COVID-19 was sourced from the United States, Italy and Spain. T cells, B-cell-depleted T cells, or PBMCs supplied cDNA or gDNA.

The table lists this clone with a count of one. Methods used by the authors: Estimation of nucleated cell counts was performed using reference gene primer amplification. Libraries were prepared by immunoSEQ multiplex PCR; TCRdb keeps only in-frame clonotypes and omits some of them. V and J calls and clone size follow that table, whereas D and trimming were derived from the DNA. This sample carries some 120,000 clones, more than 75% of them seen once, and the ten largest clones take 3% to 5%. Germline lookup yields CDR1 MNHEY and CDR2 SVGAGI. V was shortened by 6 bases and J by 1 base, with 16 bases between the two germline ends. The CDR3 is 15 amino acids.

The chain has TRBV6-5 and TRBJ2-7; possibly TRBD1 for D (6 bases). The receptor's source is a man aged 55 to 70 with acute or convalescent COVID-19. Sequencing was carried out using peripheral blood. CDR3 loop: CASSVGTPPSYEQYF. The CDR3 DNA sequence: TGTGCCAGCAGCGTGGGGACACCACCGTCCTACGAGCAGTACTTC.